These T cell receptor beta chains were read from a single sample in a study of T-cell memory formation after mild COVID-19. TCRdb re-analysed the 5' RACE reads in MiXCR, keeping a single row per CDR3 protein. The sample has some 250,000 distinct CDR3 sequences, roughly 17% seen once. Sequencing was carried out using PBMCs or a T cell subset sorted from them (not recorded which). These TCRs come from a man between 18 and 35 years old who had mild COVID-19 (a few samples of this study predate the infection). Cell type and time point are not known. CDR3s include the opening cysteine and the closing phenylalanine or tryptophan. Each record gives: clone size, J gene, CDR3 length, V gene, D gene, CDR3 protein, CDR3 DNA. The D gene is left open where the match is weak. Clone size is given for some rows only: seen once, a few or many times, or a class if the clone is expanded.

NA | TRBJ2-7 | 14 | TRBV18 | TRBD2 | CASSPASGPYEQYF | TGTGCCAGCTCACCCGCTAGCGGGCCCTACGAGCAGTACTTC
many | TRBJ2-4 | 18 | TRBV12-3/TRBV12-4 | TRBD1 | CASSPSRDRGRAKNIQYF | TGTGCCAGCAGTCCGTCCCGGGACAGGGGGAGGGCCAAAAACATTCAGTACTTC
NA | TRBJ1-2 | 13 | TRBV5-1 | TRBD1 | CASSSSRDSLYTF | TGCGCCAGCAGCTCGTCCCGGGACAGTCTCTACACCTTC
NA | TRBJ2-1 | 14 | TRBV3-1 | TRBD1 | CASSQGGTANEQFF | TGTGCCAGCAGCCAAGGAGGGACAGCAAATGAGCAGTTCTTC
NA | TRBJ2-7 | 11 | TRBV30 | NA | CAWSALYEQYF | TGTGCCTGGAGTGCCCTCTACGAGCAGTACTTC
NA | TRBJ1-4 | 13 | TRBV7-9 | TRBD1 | CASSQGVNEKLFF | TGTGCCAGCAGCCAGGGGGTTAATGAAAAACTGTTTTTT
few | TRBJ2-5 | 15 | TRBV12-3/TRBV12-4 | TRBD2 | CASSSERGVQETQYF | TGTGCCAGCAGTTCGGAGCGGGGGGTCCAAGAGACCCAGTACTTC
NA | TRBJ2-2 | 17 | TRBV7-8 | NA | CASSSTGGASSTGELFF | TGTGCCAGCAGCTCCACTGGGGGAGCCTCAAGTACCGGGGAGCTGTTTTTT
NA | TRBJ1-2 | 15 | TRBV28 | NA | CASIPGGSPHYGYTF | TGTGCCAGCATCCCCGGGGGGAGCCCACACTATGGCTACACCTTC
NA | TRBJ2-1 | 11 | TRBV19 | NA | CASSIWDEQFF | TGTGCCAGTAGTATTTGGGACGAGCAGTTCTTC
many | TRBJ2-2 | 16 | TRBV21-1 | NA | CASSTRDRGATGELFF | TGTGCCAGCAGCACCAGGGACAGGGGGGCCACCGGGGAGCTGTTTTTT
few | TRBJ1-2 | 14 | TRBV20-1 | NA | CSARGLGSSPGYTF | TGCAGTGCTAGAGGACTGGGGTCCTCCCCCGGCTACACCTTC
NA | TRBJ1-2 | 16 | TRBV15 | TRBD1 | CATSRDRDRGLHGYTF | TGTGCCACCAGCAGAGACCGGGACAGGGGACTCCATGGCTACACCTTC
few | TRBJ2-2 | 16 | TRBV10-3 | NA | CAISETSPSNTGELFF | TGTGCCATCAGTGAGACTAGCCCCTCGAACACCGGGGAGCTGTTTTTT
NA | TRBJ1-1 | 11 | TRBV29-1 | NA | CSVGRGAEAFF | TGCAGCGTCGGAAGGGGCGCTGAAGCTTTCTTT
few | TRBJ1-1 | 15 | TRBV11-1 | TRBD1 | CASSFAGGLNTEAFF | TGTGCCAGCAGCTTTGCAGGGGGCCTGAACACTGAAGCTTTCTTT
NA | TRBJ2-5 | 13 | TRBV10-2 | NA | CASKGTGGETQYF | TGCGCCAGCAAAGGAACTGGCGGAGAGACCCAGTACTTC
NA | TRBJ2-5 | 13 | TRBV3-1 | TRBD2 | CASSRSGGETQYF | TGTGCCAGCAGCCGGAGCGGGGGTGAGACCCAGTACTTC
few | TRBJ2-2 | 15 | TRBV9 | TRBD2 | CASSVGGTQAGELFF | TGTGCCAGCAGCGTCGGGGGGACTCAAGCCGGGGAGCTGTTTTTT
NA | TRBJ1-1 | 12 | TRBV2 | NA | CASTRGLTEAFF | TGTGCCAGCACCCGGGGCTTAACTGAAGCTTTCTTT
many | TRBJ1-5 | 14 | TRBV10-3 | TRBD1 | CAISEGTGSQPQHF | TGTGCCATCAGTGAGGGGACAGGGAGCCAGCCCCAGCATTTT
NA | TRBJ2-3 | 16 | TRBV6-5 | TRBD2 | CASSYSSGASTDTQYF | TGTGCCAGCAGTTACTCGAGCGGGGCTAGCACAGATACGCAGTATTTT
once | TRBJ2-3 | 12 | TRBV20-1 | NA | CSGGLSTDTQYF | TGCAGTGGTGGGCTAAGCACAGATACGCAGTATTTT
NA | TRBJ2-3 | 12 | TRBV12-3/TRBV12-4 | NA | CASGQSSDTQYF | TGTGCCAGCGGTCAGTCTTCAGATACGCAGTATTTT
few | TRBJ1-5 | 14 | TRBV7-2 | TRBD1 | CASSLGQGKKPQHF | TGTGCCAGCAGCTTAGGACAGGGAAAGAAGCCCCAGCATTTT
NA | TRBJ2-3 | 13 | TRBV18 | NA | CASSPYGADTQYF | TGTGCCAGCTCACCATATGGCGCAGATACGCAGTATTTT
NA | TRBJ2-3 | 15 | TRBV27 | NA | CASSFFRGGTDTQYF | TGTGCCAGCAGTTTCTTTAGGGGCGGCACAGATACGCAGTATTTT
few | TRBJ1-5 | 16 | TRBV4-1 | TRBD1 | CASSRSGTANNQPQHF | TGCGCCAGCAGCCGCTCCGGGACAGCGAACAATCAGCCCCAGCATTTT
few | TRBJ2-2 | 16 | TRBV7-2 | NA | CASSWDTLVYTGELFF | TGTGCCAGCAGCTGGGATACACTAGTGTACACCGGGGAGCTGTTTTTT
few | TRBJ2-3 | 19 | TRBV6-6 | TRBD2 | CASSYTGLAGVVRTDTQYF | TGTGCCAGCAGTTACACAGGACTAGCGGGGGTTGTCCGGACAGATACGCAGTATTTT
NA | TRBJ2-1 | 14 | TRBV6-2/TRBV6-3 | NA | CASRTRTQYNEQFF | TGTGCCAGCAGGACGCGCACTCAGTACAATGAGCAGTTCTTC
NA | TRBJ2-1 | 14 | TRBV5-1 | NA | CASSLHGNYNEQFF | TGCGCCAGCAGCTTGCATGGGAACTACAATGAGCAGTTCTTC
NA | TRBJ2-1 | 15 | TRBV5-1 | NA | CASSLEELSYNEQFF | TGCGCCAGCAGCTTGGAGGAGTTGTCCTACAATGAGCAGTTCTTC
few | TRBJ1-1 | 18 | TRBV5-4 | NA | CASSSGGVGGALNTEAFF | TGTGCCAGCAGCTCGGGGGGCGTGGGGGGCGCCTTGAACACTGAAGCTTTCTTT
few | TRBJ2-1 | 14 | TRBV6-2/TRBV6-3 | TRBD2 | CASSYRSGGSEQFF | TGTGCCAGCAGTTACCGCAGCGGGGGGAGTGAGCAGTTCTTC
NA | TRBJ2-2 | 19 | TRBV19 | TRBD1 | CASSARTGGPLWWTGELFF | TGTGCCAGTAGCGCTCGGACAGGGGGGCCCCTATGGTGGACCGGGGAGCTGTTTTTT
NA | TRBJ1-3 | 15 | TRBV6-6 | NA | CASSALGTPGNTIYF | TGTGCCAGCAGTGCGCTCGGGACTCCTGGAAACACCATATATTTT
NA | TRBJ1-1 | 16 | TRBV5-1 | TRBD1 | CASSLPGTGAYTEAFF | TGCGCCAGCAGCTTACCCGGGACAGGGGCCTACACTGAAGCTTTCTTT
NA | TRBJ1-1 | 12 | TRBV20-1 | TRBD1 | CSAPDRALVAFF | TGCAGTGCTCCGGACAGGGCATTGGTAGCTTTCTTT
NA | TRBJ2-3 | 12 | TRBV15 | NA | CATSRTSDTQYF | TGTGCCACCAGCCGAACATCGGATACGCAGTATTTT
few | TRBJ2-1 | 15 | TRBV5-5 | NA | CASSKGLEHNNEQFF | TGTGCCAGCAGCAAGGGACTCGAACATAACAATGAGCAGTTCTTC
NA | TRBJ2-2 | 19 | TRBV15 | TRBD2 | CATSSLVTSVGKNTGELFF | TGTGCCACCAGCTCCCTGGTGACTAGCGTGGGGAAGAACACCGGGGAGCTGTTTTTT
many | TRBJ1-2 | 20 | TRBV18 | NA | CASSPDGARLRSAFNYGYTF | TGTGCCAGCTCACCGGACGGAGCACGCCTGAGATCAGCTTTTAACTATGGCTACACCTTC
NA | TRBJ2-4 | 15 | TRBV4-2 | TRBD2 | CASSHTGLAENIQYF | TGTGCCAGCAGCCACACGGGACTAGCAGAAAACATTCAGTACTTC
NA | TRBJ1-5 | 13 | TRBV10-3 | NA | CAIKEGGNQPQHF | TGTGCCATCAAGGAAGGAGGCAATCAGCCCCAGCATTTT
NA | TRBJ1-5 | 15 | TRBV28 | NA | CASSTTARVGQPQHF | TGTGCCAGCAGTACCACTGCCAGGGTGGGTCAGCCCCAGCATTTT
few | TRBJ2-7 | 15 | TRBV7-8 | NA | CASSGGRDSSYEQYF | TGTGCCAGCAGCGGCGGCAGGGATAGCTCCTACGAGCAGTACTTC
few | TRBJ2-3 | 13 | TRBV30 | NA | CAGLRGATDTQYF | TGTGCCGGCCTGAGGGGGGCGACAGATACGCAGTATTTT
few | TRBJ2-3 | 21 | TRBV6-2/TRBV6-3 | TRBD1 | CASSGRDRDLRSFGGPDTQYF | TGTGCCAGCAGTGGCCGGGACAGGGATCTTCGGAGCTTTGGAGGTCCAGATACGCAGTATTTT
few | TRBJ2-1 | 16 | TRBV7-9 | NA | CASSPGPGLALNEQFF | TGTGCCAGCAGCCCGGGCCCGGGACTTGCCCTGAATGAGCAGTTCTTC
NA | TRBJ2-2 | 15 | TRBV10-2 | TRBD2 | CASQAGGPGTGELFF | TGCGCCTCCCAAGCGGGGGGGCCTGGCACCGGGGAGCTGTTTTTT
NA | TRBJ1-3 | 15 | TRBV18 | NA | CASSPTRASGNTIYF | TGTGCCAGCTCACCCACCAGGGCCTCCGGAAACACCATATATTTT
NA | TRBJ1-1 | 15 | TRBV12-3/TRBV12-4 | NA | CASSLFGQLNTEAFF | TGTGCCAGCAGTTTATTCGGACAGTTGAACACTGAAGCTTTCTTT
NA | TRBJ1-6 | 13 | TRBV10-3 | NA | CAIRGAGDSPLHF | TGTGCCATCAGGGGAGCAGGGGATTCACCCCTCCACTTT